This record covers a single TCR beta chain. Its antigen is still unknown. No much larger clone exists at a distance of one base, and base qualities are not known. This specimen's treatment or condition label, per the study, means: oral pan-JAK inhibitor, 5-10 mg twice daily. From alopecia areata patients, peripheral blood was collected along with lesional scalp punch biopsies. After PBMCs were isolated by density centrifugation and stained for CD3, CD4 and CD8, a FACSAria was used to sort CD4+ and CD8+ T cells. Libraries were prepared through the immunoSEQ multiplex PCR assay. RNA was extracted from all samples and reverse transcribed into cDNA, which served as template for TCR sequencing. First-strand cDNA was synthesized using SuperScript III with a 2:1 mix of oligo-dT and random hexamers. A synthetic immune receptor repertoire was used to gauge amplification bias, and whatever bias remained was removed computationally. In the original analysis: Raw reads were preprocessed to remove errors, and CDR3 was defined by IMGT conventions from the conserved cysteine to phenylalanine. Clonality was computed as 1 minus the Shannon entropy, with the entropy normalized by log2 of the number of productive unique TCRs. CD4 or CD8 identity of scalp clones was inferred by cross-referencing scalp TCRbeta sequences with sorted blood CD4 and CD8 repertoires. This immuneACCESS table, as held by TCRdb, lists in-frame sequences with V and J called but not all clones. Of the missing ones, under half trace to an unresolved V gene in checked studies; the others have no known cause. V, J and clone size derive from that table, while D and trimming were established from the DNA sequence. The sample table records some 200,000 clones; around 43% of these occur just once. The ten most abundant clones make up 2% to 3% of the sample.

From cysteine to phenylalanine, the CDR3 is 16 amino acids long. Kept here is only the CDR3 DNA, which spans 48 bases and is read in frame from base 1. V is cut by 5 bases and J by 4 bases, and the space between the germline ends is 20 bases. According to the germline V gene, CDR1 reads MGHRA and CDR2 reads YSYEKL. This entry belongs to a study of CD8+ T cells in alopecia areata (dated by TCRdb to the late 2010s). As for the study more broadly: The treated patients, all with moderate-to-severe alopecia areata, were enrolled in an open-label pilot trial of oral tofacitinib given at 5 to 10 mg twice daily. Scalp clonality was compared among normal scalp (n=4), patchy alopecia areata scalp (n=8), and alopecia totalis/universalis scalp (n=8). Scalp tissue and sorted CD4+ and CD8+ peripheral blood T cells from patchy and totalis/universalis alopecia areata patients and from healthy controls were covered by human TCRbeta sequencing. Tofacitinib-treated patients had biopsies at baseline and at 4 and 24 weeks of treatment, with a later scalp biopsy in several patients. The RNA source kit depended on sample type: the PAXgene miRNA kit for fixed scalp, the miRNeasy kit for PBMCs, and the RNeasy kit for mouse skin. In treated patients, disease severity was measured using the SALT score, which gives the percentage of scalp surface area affected. TCRbeta CDR3 regions were amplified by immunoSEQ multiplex PCR using 35 Vbeta forward and 13 Jbeta reverse primers. To study T cell clonal expansion in alopecia areata, the researchers applied high-throughput TCRbeta sequencing to both the C3H/HeJ mouse model and human patients. Patients stayed on tofacitinib for 6 to 18 months and then had 6 months of follow-up off drug so that delayed response and recurrence could be assessed.

Overall study outcomes, separate from this receptor: Because the treated cohort was small and included a single nonresponder, larger studies are needed to assess links between baseline CD8+ expansion and response. Unlike mouse skin, where gammadelta T cells dominate, normal human skin contains resident alphabeta T cells that get sequenced too, which complicates analysis of the scalp TCR repertoire. Compared with normal scalp, lesional scalp had higher clonality and more expanded CD8+ clones, particularly in alopecia totalis/universalis, a pattern that suggests antigenic drive. Shared TCR sequences between patients were less evident than in mice, which may be partly attributable to HLA diversity in the patient population. With tofacitinib, both scalp clonality and the number of expanded CD8+ clones among the top 100 scalp clones went down significantly. Many expanded lesional clones were found to persist in scalp and blood during tofacitinib treatment, and relapse after treatment cessation may be partly explained by this persistence.

The TCR comes from a human donor with alopecia areata. The input for sequencing was CD4+ T cells sorted from blood, taken around week 36, from a patient treated with tofacitinib. Recombination linked TRBV4-1 to TRBJ1-2; the D gene is unclear. The CDR3 reads as follows: CASSTHSTEPVYGYTF. The nucleotides read TGCGCCAGCAGCACACACAGTACAGAGCCCGTCTATGGCTACACCTTC.